A selection of T cell receptor beta chains follows, all from one sample in a study of monozygotic twins with inflammatory bowel disease. TCRdb reworked the 5' RACE reads into one entry per CDR3 protein, no DNA. This sample carries approximately 45,000 distinct CDR3 sequences, with 5% to 6% going to the ten biggest clones. The specimen was blood. The receptors were sampled from a human donor with ulcerative colitis or Crohn's disease, or a healthy co-twin of an affected twin (not recorded which). Both conserved end residues are part of each CDR3.

CDR3: CASSPDRRATEAFF
J: TRBJ1-1
V: TRBV6-2/TRBV6-3

CDR3: CSARDLKGSDEKLFF
J: TRBJ1-4
V: TRBV20-1

CDR3: CASSPMKEGQRFHYGYTF
J: TRBJ1-2
V: TRBV5-1

CDR3: CASSLDRREQYF
J: TRBJ2-7
V: TRBV7-2

CDR3: CSVLGSGRGYTF
J: TRBJ1-2
V: TRBV29-1

CDR3: CASTLHNSSTDTQYF
J: TRBJ2-3
V: TRBV5-6

CDR3: CSSKFGQGEFSEQYF
J: TRBJ2-7
V: TRBV20-1

CDR3: CASSEGSAGHGYGYTF
J: TRBJ1-2
V: TRBV6-1

CDR3: CASKEGSAETDTQYF
J: TRBJ2-3
V: TRBV27

CDR3: CASSLGAGKETQYF
J: TRBJ2-5
V: TRBV7-2

CDR3: CSVTFSGANVLTF
J: TRBJ2-6
V: TRBV29-1

CDR3: CASSLIWAGELFF
J: TRBJ2-2
V: TRBV11-2

CDR3: CASSARDTRSYEQYF
J: TRBJ2-7
V: TRBV9

CDR3: CATSRLRGGPPKNIQYF
J: TRBJ2-4
V: TRBV15

CDR3: CASSPPGGRTGANVLTF
J: TRBJ2-6
V: TRBV19

CDR3: CASSQDLSGQGSYEQYF
J: TRBJ2-7
V: TRBV4-2

CDR3: CASSQQLNTEAFF
J: TRBJ1-1
V: TRBV3-1

CDR3: CSAPQGDGSYTF
J: TRBJ1-2
V: TRBV20-1

CDR3: CASSEVPGVAFPLHF
J: TRBJ1-6
V: TRBV6-1

CDR3: CSASPSRYQPQHF
J: TRBJ1-5
V: TRBV20-1

CDR3: CAISPKKENIQYF
J: TRBJ2-4
V: TRBV10-3

CDR3: CASSSTLGRWEKLFF
J: TRBJ1-4
V: TRBV27

CDR3: CASGWGFSYNEQFF
J: TRBJ2-1
V: TRBV12-3/TRBV12-4

CDR3: CSAREGLAPSEETQYF
J: TRBJ2-5
V: TRBV20-1

CDR3: CASSLGGLVDYGYTF
J: TRBJ1-2
V: TRBV7-2

CDR3: CASSLEAGVETQYF
J: TRBJ2-5
V: TRBV5-1

CDR3: CASSYSGTGSYEQYF
J: TRBJ2-7
V: TRBV6-5

CDR3: CSVTSQGAGTGELFF
J: TRBJ2-2
V: TRBV29-1

CDR3: CASSNTVSDTQYF
J: TRBJ2-3
V: TRBV5-6

CDR3: CASSTSTGRRDTGELFF
J: TRBJ2-2
V: TRBV28

CDR3: CASSEGLQGYQYF
J: TRBJ2-7
V: TRBV6-1

CDR3: CASSVGRRGTDTQYF
J: TRBJ2-3
V: TRBV2